Sequencing of this T cell receptor (beta chain) was carried out in a study of cytomegalovirus exposure and HLA in healthy donors. Study outcomes and limitations: An apparent linkage of common viral pathogens to several of the most significant clusters emerged in a later analysis. Among the sequence variants, a highly shared cluster was likely an artifact of sequencing. The Asian-associated ancestry cluster reportedly had fewer N-insertions than the approximately 610-donor mean in a later analysis.

Use of 60 Vbeta and 13 Jbeta primers characterized the PCR. The repertoire was sequenced with immunoSEQ multiplex PCR; TCRdb's copy has only in-frame clones and lacks some. The table lists 100,000 to 150,000 clones, 17% of them singletons, with about 2.6% in the top ten. Each donor was healthy, and each was a bone marrow donor. As for this clone: The antigen is undetermined.

The CDR3 sequence is 15 residues long. Germline CDR1 reads SGHAT; CDR2 reads FQNNGV. V was cut by 1 base and J by 5 bases, with 13 bases left in between. The genes are TRBV11-2 and TRBJ2-3, with D maybe TRBD2 (7 bases). This TCR came from a female donor in good health and CMV-seropositive. The sample consisted of PBMCs. CDR3 loop: CASSLGGGAGDTQYF. The CDR3 DNA follows: TGTGCCAGCAGCTTAGGTGGGGGGGCGGGAGATACGCAGTATTTT. Variable domain in full (rest from reference TRBV11-2 and TRBJ2-3): EAGVAQSPRYKIIEKRQSVAFWCNPISGHATLYWYQQILGQGPKLLIQFQNNGVVDDSQLPKDRFSAERLKGVDSTLKIQPAKLEDSAVYLCASSLGGGAGDTQYFGPGTRLTVL.